A single sample gave rise to the 27 T cell receptor beta chains below, sequenced in a study of CD4 T cells in relation to SARS-CoV-2 and coronaviruses. Clones were sequenced by immunoSEQ multiplex PCR, and TCRdb holds only the in-frame ones, with some missing. The sample carries 30,000 to 40,000 clones, roughly 80% recorded once. The antigens these receptors bind are not known. The sequencing input was memory CD4+ T cells from PBMCs, cultured in vitro. Every receptor here comes from an adult with COVID-19.

The chain is built from TRBV5-6 and TRBJ2-1; D is unclear. CDR1 SGHDT and CDR2 YYEEEE come from the germline V gene. Deletions cut 1 base from V and 0 bases from J, with 5 bases between. This CDR3 has 14 amino acids. CDR3 in DNA: TGTGCCAGCAGCTTGCCGAGCTCCTACAATGAGCAGTTCTTC. It codes for CASSLPSSYNEQFF.

The chain is built from TRBV11-2 and TRBJ2-3; 9 nucleotides agree with TRBD2. V shed 5 bases, J shed 8 bases, and the junction held 17 bases outside the gene matches. The CDR3 runs 17 residues. Germline lookup yields CDR1 SGHAT and CDR2 FQNNGV. CDR3 in DNA: TGTGCCAGCAGCCCGAGGTCCGCGGGAGGGATTCATGGTACGCAGTATTTT. It codes for CASSPRSAGGIHGTQYF.

The chain combines TRBV24-1 with TRBJ2-1; 9 nucleotides line up with TRBD1. J lost 7 bases, V lost 7 bases, and 16 bases had no gene match. CDR3 length equals 17 residues. Germline V CDR1 and CDR2: KGHDR, SFDVKD. CDR3 loop: CATSEGLTGTGRNEQFF. The CDR3, as DNA: TGTGCCACCAGCGAGGGCTTAACCGGGACAGGGAGGAATGAGCAGTTCTTC.

This sequence joins TRBV4-1 and TRBJ2-3, with D tentatively TRBD2 (6 bases). The CDR3 consists of 17 residues. The germline V and J ends were trimmed by 1 base and 1 base, with 15 bases remaining between them. Germline loops: CDR1 MGHRA, CDR2 YSYEKL. CDR3 residues: CASSQGDWLPRTDTQYF. The CDR3 nucleotides read TGCGCCAGCAGCCAAGGGGACTGGCTCCCGCGCACAGATACGCAGTATTTT.

The chain links TRBV7-9 to TRBJ2-5, with TRBD1 as a possible D gene (5 bases). CDR1 is SEHNR and CDR2 is FQNEAQ in the germline V gene (reference sequence). Trimming took off 7 bases at V and 4 bases at J, with 13 bases between the two ends. The CDR3 consists of 13 residues. DNA for the CDR3: TGTGCCAGCACCTGGGGTAGGGGAGAGACCCAGTACTTC. Encoded protein: CASTWGRGETQYF.

The chain has TRBV5-1 and TRBJ2-7; perhaps TRBD1 as D (5 bases). The germline V gene has CDR1 SGHRS and CDR2 YFSETQ. CDR3 length: 14 residues. The ends were cut back, 0 bases at V and 5 bases at J, with 12 bases in the middle. CDR3 bases: TGCGCCAGCAGCTTGGTACAGGCCCGGGACGAGCAGTACTTC. Translating gives CASSLVQARDEQYF.

V gene TRBV5-1 combines with J gene TRBJ2-1; D possibly corresponds to TRBD2 (6 bases). With 4 bases removed from V and 15 bases from J, the gap between germline ends came to 32 bases. The CDR3 sequence is 17 residues long. Germline assignment: CDR1 SGHRS and CDR2 YFSETQ. In nucleotides, the CDR3 is TGCGCCAGCAGCCGCGCCCGGAGGGTAGAGGGAACACGGGCCCGGTTCTTC. Translating it yields CASSRARRVEGTRARFF.

The V and J genes are TRBV6-5 and TRBJ2-1; tentatively, D is TRBD2 (5 bases). There are 16 residues in the CDR3. Trimming pared 2 bases from V and 8 bases from J, leaving 19 bases between. Germline values: CDR1 MNHEY, CDR2 SVGAGI. The CDR3 sequence is CASSYGGRAESHEQFF. The CDR3 nucleotides are TGTGCCAGCAGTTACGGAGGACGCGCAGAATCCCATGAGCAGTTCTTC.

This clone came up a few times. The chain uses TRBV2 and TRBJ1-1, with unresolved D. The CDR3 has 13 amino acids. Deletions cut 4 bases from V and 1 base from J, with 7 bases between. The germline V gene encodes CDR1 SNHLY and CDR2 FYNNEI. The CDR3 reads CASSVARNTEAFF. The CDR3 nucleotides are TGTGCCAGCAGTGTAGCTCGGAACACTGAAGCTTTCTTT. Full variable domain (remainder filled in from reference TRBV2 and TRBJ1-1): EPEVTQTPSHQVTQMGQEVILRCVPISNHLYFYWYRQILGQKVEFLVSFYNNEISEKSEIFDDQFSVERPDGSNFTLKIRSTKLEDSAMYFCASSVARNTEAFFGQGTRLTVV.

This clone has a handful of counts. The chain carries TRBV6-5 and TRBJ2-7; D remains unclear. This CDR3 is built from 12 residues. The V and J ends lost 7 bases and 8 bases respectively, with 15 bases between them. Germline V lookup: CDR1 MNHEY, CDR2 SVGAGI. CDR3 sequence (DNA): TGTGCCAGCACCTCTGGGATCGGGCAGCAGTACTTC. Translating it yields CASTSGIGQQYF.

The rearrangement uses TRBV4-2 and TRBJ1-2, with a possible D match to TRBD1 (5 bases). The germline V and J ends were trimmed by 0 bases and 8 bases, with 22 bases remaining between them. The CDR3 is 17 amino acids. Germline V gene lookup returns CDR1 LGHNA and CDR2 YNFKEQ. CDR3 nucleotide sequence: TGTGCCAGCAGCCAAGAGGGCCACATGACAACGAGGGGCGGCTACACCTTC. Residues: CASSQEGHMTTRGGYTF.

V and J are TRBV4-1 and TRBJ2-1; a possible D gene is TRBD2 (6 bases). V lost 0 bases, J lost 4 bases, and 19 bases lay in between. The CDR3 runs 18 residues. Germline values: CDR1 MGHRA, CDR2 YSYEKL. CDR3 loop: CASSQDVPRWREYNEQFF. The CDR3 DNA reads TGCGCCAGCAGCCAAGATGTGCCCCGATGGCGGGAATACAATGAGCAGTTCTTC.

The rearrangement uses TRBV20-1 and TRBJ2-2; D possibly matches TRBD1 or TRBD2 (6 bases each). V gave up 3 bases and J gave up 5 bases, with 22 bases separating them. Germline loops: CDR1 DFQATT, CDR2 SNEGSKA (reference sequence). This CDR3 contains 17 residues. The CDR3 region is CSASASSGGAGTGELFF. The CDR3 DNA reads TGCAGTGCTAGTGCTAGCTCTGGGGGCGCGGGAACCGGGGAGCTGTTTTTT.

The V and J genes are TRBV2 and TRBJ2-5; no clear D gene. The germline V gene encodes CDR1 SNHLY and CDR2 FYNNEI. V was cut by 4 bases and J by 1 base, with 19 bases left in between. The CDR3 has 17 amino acids. CDR3 in DNA: TGTGCCAGCAGTGCGAATCTTGGCTACAGTTCCCAAGAGACCCAGTACTTC. Translation: CASSANLGYSSQETQYF.

The chain is built from TRBV10-3 and TRBJ2-7, with 14 nucleotides matching TRBD2. V trimming: 6 bases; J trimming: 6 bases; junction bases outside the gene matches: 10. Germline V gives CDR1 ENHRY, CDR2 SYGVKD. The CDR3 length is 16 residues. CDR3: CAIRGLAGGPLGEQYF. The CDR3 nucleotides are TGTGCCATCAGAGGACTAGCGGGAGGTCCTCTCGGCGAGCAGTACTTC.

The chain joins TRBV19 to TRBJ2-2; tentatively, D is TRBD1 (6 bases). CDR1 is LNHDA, CDR2 SQIVND, per germline (reference sequence). V gave up 3 bases and J gave up 4 bases, with 12 bases separating them. This CDR3 contains 15 residues. CDR3 residues: CASSMGGQFTGELFF. The CDR3 coding sequence is TGTGCCAGTAGTATGGGTGGACAGTTCACCGGGGAGCTGTTTTTT.

The chain joins TRBV6-5 to TRBJ2-2; 7 bases fit TRBD1. Unmatched junction bases numbered 5, after V lost 9 bases and J lost 1 base. From germline, CDR1 is MNHEY and CDR2 SVGAGI. The CDR3 consists of 14 residues. CDR3 nucleotides: TGTGCCAGTTCCCGGACAGGGAACACCGGGGAGCTGTTTTTT. Its translation is CASSRTGNTGELFF.

The V call is TRBV4-1, the J call TRBJ2-7; a possible D gene is TRBD1 (5 bases). The CDR3 contains 15 residues. Germline-derived CDR1 and CDR2 are MGHRA and YSYEKL. V was shortened by 0 bases and J by 6 bases, with 15 bases between the two germline ends. In DNA, the CDR3 is TGCGCCAGCAGCCAAGAAGTGGCAGGGCTGGGCGAGCAGTACTTC. Its translation: CASSQEVAGLGEQYF.

In DNA, the CDR3 is TGTGCCAGCAGTACGCCTACGGGCGGCTACACCTTC. It translates to CASSTPTGGYTF. The rearrangement joins TRBV28 to TRBJ1-2; D not resolved. V dropped 5 bases and J dropped 8 bases, with 12 bases sitting between them. CDR3 length: 12 residues. Germline V gene lookup returns CDR1 MDHEN and CDR2 SYDVKM.

The chain combines TRBV2 with TRBJ2-5; the D is unclear. Germline assignment: CDR1 SNHLY and CDR2 FYNNEI. The CDR3 length is 12 residues. V lost 3 bases to trimming and J lost 4 bases, with 6 bases between them. Here the CDR3 DNA reads TGTGCCAGCAGTGAGAGCTTAGAGACCCAGTACTTC. Encoded protein: CASSESLETQYF.

The chain carries TRBV18 and TRBJ1-1; TRBD1 might be the D (5 bases). Germline CDR1 KGHSH, CDR2 LQKENI. Deletions cut 0 bases from V and 6 bases from J, with 14 bases between. This CDR3 region has 15 residues. CDR3 in amino acids: CASSPPGMSGPEAFF. CDR3 DNA: TGTGCCAGCTCACCACCGGGTATGTCAGGGCCTGAAGCTTTCTTT.

The chain carries TRBV7-3 and TRBJ2-3; no firm D call. V lost 5 bases to trimming and J lost 5 bases, with 11 bases between them. The CDR3 sequence is 13 residues long. Germline loops: CDR1 SGHTA, CDR2 FQGTGA. The CDR3 DNA follows: TGTGCCAGCAGCCCTGTCCTCCGAGATACGCAGTATTTT. Its translation: CASSPVLRDTQYF. Full variable domain (missing parts from reference TRBV7-3 and TRBJ2-3): GAGVSQTPSNKVTEKGKYVELRCDPISGHTALYWYRQSLGQGPEFLIYFQGTGAADDSGLPNDRFFAVRPEGSVSTLKIQRTERGDSAVYLCASSPVLRDTQYFGPGTRLTVL.

CDR3 in DNA: TGTGCCAGCAGCCCCGCCGGGTGGTACACCGGGGAGCTGTTTTTT. This gives the protein CASSPAGWYTGELFF. The chain has TRBV11-3 and TRBJ2-2; D remains unclear. The ends were cut back, 5 bases at V and 3 bases at J, with 13 bases in the middle. Germline CDR1 is SGHNT and CDR2 is YENEEA. The CDR3 runs 15 residues. Variable domain in full (rest from reference TRBV11-3 and TRBJ2-2): EAGVVQSPRYKIIEKKQPVAFWCNPISGHNTLYWYLQNLGQGPELLIRYENEEAVDDSQLPKDRFSAERLKGVDSTLKIQPAELGDSAVYLCASSPAGWYTGELFFGEGSRLTVL.

This sequence joins TRBV7-2 and TRBJ2-7, with a tentative D call TRBD2 (6 bases). Germline V gene data show CDR1 as SGHTA and CDR2 as FQGNSA. The V end lost 3 bases, the J end lost 2 bases, and 11 bases lay between the germline ends. This CDR3 comprises 14 residues. The CDR3 protein is CASSLIAVTYEQYF. CDR3 bases: TGTGCCAGCAGCTTGATAGCGGTCACCTACGAGCAGTACTTC.

The gene calls are TRBV5-1 and TRBJ2-7, with D perhaps TRBD1 or TRBD2 (5 bases each). The CDR3 sequence is 17 residues long. Trimming took 0 bases from V and 0 from J, leaving 16 bases between them. Per germline, CDR1 SGHRS and CDR2 YFSETQ. The DNA for the CDR3 is TGCGCCAGCAGCTTGGCCCCGGGGACGACGTCCTCCTACGAGCAGTACTTC. It translates to CASSLAPGTTSSYEQYF.

J is TRBJ2-6 and V is TRBV6-6, with no clear D. Germline V CDR1 and CDR2: MNHNY, SVGAGI (reference sequence). This CDR3 is built from 14 residues. Trimming took 8 bases from V and 4 from J, leaving 12 bases between them. The CDR3 DNA reads TGTGCCAGCGCCCCCGGGTACGGGGCCAACGTCCTGACTTTC. Amino acids: CASAPGYGANVLTF.

This clone was found a few times. The chain links TRBV30 to TRBJ1-5; D unresolved. CDR1 is GTSNPN and CDR2 is SVGIG in the germline V gene (reference sequence). The CDR3 totals 12 residues. Trimming took off 1 base at V and 4 bases at J, with 5 bases between the two ends. CDR3 region: CAWSGQNQPQHF. CDR3 coding DNA: TGTGCCTGGAGTGGACAAAATCAGCCCCAGCATTTT.